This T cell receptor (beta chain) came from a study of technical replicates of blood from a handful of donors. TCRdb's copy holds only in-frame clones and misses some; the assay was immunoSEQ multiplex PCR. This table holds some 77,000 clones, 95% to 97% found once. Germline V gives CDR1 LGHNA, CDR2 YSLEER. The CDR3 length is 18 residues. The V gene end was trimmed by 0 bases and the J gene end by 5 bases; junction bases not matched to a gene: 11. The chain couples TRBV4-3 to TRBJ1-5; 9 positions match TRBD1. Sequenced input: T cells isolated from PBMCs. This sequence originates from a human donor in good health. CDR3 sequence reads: CASSQDPAGQGFYQPQHF. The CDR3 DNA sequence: TGCGCCAGCAGCCAAGACCCCGCGGGACAGGGATTCTATCAGCCCCAGCATTTT.